This passage covers 24 T cell receptor beta chains from one sample sequenced in a study of Ad26.COV2.S vaccination and SARS-CoV-2 variants (dated by TCRdb to 2020 to 2022). Interpreted using the paper, the treatment or condition label stands for: roughly 19 received Ad26.COV2.S at low or high dose, single or two shots; five or six received placebo; per-sample allocation not given. Repertoires of vaccine and placebo recipients were sequenced from samples collected on day 63 after the first injection. Library preparation employed the immunoSEQ multiplex PCR assay. In its TCRdb copy, this immuneACCESS table keeps in-frame sequences only and misses some clones. Where compared with another copy, unresolved V genes explain less than half of these, and the others have no known cause. This sample lists 300,000 to 500,000 clones; roughly nine tenths were detected once. Roughly 3.2% of the sample lies in the top ten.

The material sequenced was peripheral blood, taken in a trial of Ad26.COV2.S vaccine versus placebo. These receptors originate from a person between 18 and 65 years old who received the Ad26.COV2.S COVID-19 vaccine or a placebo.

The chain employs TRBV5-1 and TRBJ2-1; perhaps TRBD2 as D (6 bases). The CDR3 runs 16 residues. Germline loops: CDR1 SGHRS, CDR2 YFSETQ. Trimming pared 4 bases from V and 0 bases from J, leaving 14 bases between. The CDR3 nucleotides are TGCGCCAGCAGCAGTAGCGGAAAAAGCTCCTACAATGAGCAGTTCTTC. Its protein product is CASSSSGKSSYNEQFF.

The V gene is TRBV5-6, the J gene TRBJ1-2; D remains ambiguous. The CDR3 contains 11 residues. Germline V lookup: CDR1 SGHDT, CDR2 YYEEEE. Trimming removed 4 bases from V and 8 bases from J, with 9 bases in between. CDR3 sequence reads: CASSAPAGYTF. The CDR3 DNA is TGTGCCAGCAGCGCCCCGGCGGGCTACACCTTC.

The chain employs TRBV9 and TRBJ1-4, with D perhaps TRBD1 (6 bases). CDR1 and CDR2 (germline): SGDLS, YYNGEE. CDR3 size: 14 residues. Trimming shortened V by 2 bases and J by 6 bases, and 11 bases separated the two germline ends. CDR3 loop: CASSVTGWDEKLFF. CDR3 sequence (DNA): TGTGCCAGCAGCGTCACAGGGTGGGATGAAAAACTGTTTTTT.

The rearrangement links TRBV14 to TRBJ1-6, with 9 positions matching TRBD1. J was trimmed by 5 bases and V by 1 base; bases with no gene match: 6. The CDR3 totals 17 residues. In germline, CDR1 is SGHDN, CDR2 FVKESK. CDR3 protein: CASSQAPWTGDNSPLHF. The DNA of the CDR3 is TGTGCCAGCAGCCAAGCTCCCTGGACAGGGGATAATTCACCCCTCCACTTT.

The chain joins TRBV9 to TRBJ2-2, with no clear D. Germline V gives CDR1 SGDLS, CDR2 YYNGEE. V lost 0 bases, J lost 10 bases, and 13 bases lay in between. The CDR3 has 14 residues. The CDR3 loop reads CASSVDPVDAELFF. CDR3 bases: TGTGCCAGCAGCGTAGATCCGGTGGACGCGGAGCTGTTTTTT.

The J gene is TRBJ1-2, the V gene TRBV7-2; D unclear. This CDR3 region has 15 residues. Trimming took 1 base from V and 0 from J, leaving 9 bases between them. Germline V lookup: CDR1 SGHTA, CDR2 FQGNSA. Here the CDR3 DNA reads TGTGCCAGCAGCTTAGAAACAGAAGCTAACTATGGCTACACCTTC. Amino acid sequence: CASSLETEANYGYTF.

The rearrangement links TRBV6-6 to TRBJ1-5; maybe TRBD1 (5 bases). CDR3 length: 15 residues. Per the germline V gene, CDR1 is MNHNY and CDR2 is SVGAGI (reference sequence). V lost 2 bases, J lost 5 bases, and 13 bases lay in between. The CDR3 is CASSYQQGLDQPQHF. For the CDR3, the DNA is TGTGCCAGCAGTTACCAGCAGGGTCTGGATCAGCCCCAGCATTTT.

J is TRBJ2-7 and V is TRBV2, with D uncertain. Germline assignment: CDR1 SNHLY and CDR2 FYNNEI. V shed 8 bases and J shed 2 bases, with 10 bases lying between them. The CDR3 consists of 12 residues. The CDR3 protein is CASRSSPYEQYF. CDR3 sequence (DNA): TGTGCCAGCCGGAGTAGTCCCTACGAGCAGTACTTC. The complete variable domain, with remaining parts taken from reference TRBV2 and TRBJ2-7, reads EPEVTQTPSHQVTQMGQEVILRCVPISNHLYFYWYRQILGQKVEFLVSFYNNEISEKSEIFDDQFSVERPDGSNFTLKIRSTKLEDSAMYFCASRSSPYEQYFGPGTRLTVT.

The V gene is TRBV19, the J gene TRBJ1-5; D remains ambiguous. The CDR3 is made up of 16 amino acids. Germline CDR1 and CDR2: LNHDA and SQIVND (reference sequence). V was clipped by 4 bases and J by 0 bases, with 13 bases between them. The CDR3 nucleotides are TGTGCCAGTAGTAAGGGTTCGGCAGTTAGCAATCAGCCCCAGCATTTT. The encoded protein is CASSKGSAVSNQPQHF.

Written as DNA, the CDR3 is TGTGCCAGCAGTTTAAACCCGGGGACGAGCGAGCAGTACTTC. This codes for CASSLNPGTSEQYF. The rearrangement joins TRBV27 to TRBJ2-7, with D perhaps assigned TRBD1 or TRBD2 (5 bases each). The CDR3 spans 14 residues. Per germline, CDR1 MNHEY and CDR2 SMNVEV (reference sequence). V lost 2 bases to trimming and J lost 6 bases, with 14 bases between them.

This chain links TRBV6-5 with TRBJ2-2, with D perhaps TRBD2 (6 bases). The germline V gene encodes CDR1 MNHEY and CDR2 SVGAGI. V gave up 6 bases and J gave up 6 bases, with 8 bases separating them. This CDR3 is 12 amino acids long. CDR3 nucleotide sequence: TGTGCCAGCAGCTCTAGCGCCGGGGAGCTGTTTTTT. Its protein is CASSSSAGELFF.

This clone has more than one count but fewer than ten. The chain recombines TRBV19 with TRBJ1-2; D not resolved. The length of the CDR3 is 13 residues. Trimming stripped 3 bases from V and 3 bases from J, with 8 bases between. Germline V gene sequence: CDR1 LNHDA, CDR2 SQIVND (reference sequence). In DNA form, the CDR3 reads TGTGCCAGTAGTATCGGTGCGCACTATGGCTACACCTTC. Translating gives CASSIGAHYGYTF.

This chain links TRBV5-6 with TRBJ2-7; 7 nucleotides align to TRBD1. CDR1 is SGHDT and CDR2 is YYEEEE in the germline V gene. J was trimmed by 2 bases and V by 4 bases; bases with no gene match: 3. The CDR3 contains 13 residues. The CDR3 is CASSQGTAYEQYF. Here the CDR3 DNA reads TGTGCCAGCAGCCAGGGGACAGCCTACGAGCAGTACTTC.

The chain carries TRBV7-6 and TRBJ2-7; D may be TRBD1 (5 bases). Trimming pared 1 base from V and 0 bases from J, leaving 10 bases between. Per germline, CDR1 SGHVS and CDR2 FNYEAQ. The CDR3 has 15 residues. The CDR3 sequence: CASSLGQGNSYEQYF. CDR3 DNA: TGTGCCAGCAGCTTAGGTCAGGGCAACTCCTACGAGCAGTACTTC.

The chain links TRBV29-1 to TRBJ2-2, with D unresolved. Looked up from germline, CDR1 is SQVTM and CDR2 is ANQGSEA. This CDR3 spans 13 amino acids. Trimming cost V 5 bases and J 2 bases, with 9 bases left between them. CDR3 nucleotides: TGCAGCGTTACACAAGAAAACACCGGGGAGCTGTTTTTT. This encodes CSVTQENTGELFF.

CDR3: CASSGLAGSTDTQYF. CDR3 in DNA: TGTGCCAGCAGCGGTCTAGCTGGCAGCACAGATACGCAGTATTTT. The V gene is TRBV9, the J gene TRBJ2-3; D may be TRBD2 (5 bases). V dropped 3 bases and J dropped 0 bases, with 11 bases sitting between them. Germline V gene data show CDR1 as SGDLS and CDR2 as YYNGEE. The CDR3 runs to 15 residues.

The chain couples TRBV7-9 to TRBJ1-2; D is undetermined. The CDR3 is 14 amino acids. V lost 1 base and J 4 bases, leaving 10 bases between the germline ends. CDR1 and CDR2 (germline): SEHNR, FQNEAQ (reference sequence). CDR3 in DNA: TGTGCCAGCAGCTTAGTGCAACTGAGCTATGGCTACACCTTC. Its translation is CASSLVQLSYGYTF.

In nucleotides, the CDR3 is TGTGCCAGCAGCTTAGGTTCGGGGACACCCTGGGGTTCACCCCTCCACTTT. As protein: CASSLGSGTPWGSPLHF. The chain uses TRBV7-9 and TRBJ1-6; D may be TRBD1 (6 bases). Trimming shortened V by 1 base and J by 9 bases, and 19 bases separated the two germline ends. Germline V gives CDR1 SEHNR, CDR2 FQNEAQ (reference sequence). The CDR3 has 17 residues.

The rearrangement joins TRBV7-8 to TRBJ1-6; D is uncertain. Per germline, CDR1 SGHVS and CDR2 FQNEAQ. The V end lost 0 bases, the J end lost 8 bases, and 17 bases lay between the germline ends. This CDR3 has 17 residues. The CDR3 loop is CASSLAAGEGLHSPLHF. The CDR3 DNA is TGTGCCAGCAGCTTAGCTGCGGGAGAGGGTCTTCATTCACCCCTCCACTTT.

The rearrangement joins TRBV24-1 to TRBJ2-3; 7 nucleotides align to TRBD1. This CDR3 comprises 18 residues. CDR1 and CDR2 (germline): KGHDR, SFDVKD. Trimming took 1 base from V and 1 from J; bases not matched to a gene: 10. CDR3 DNA: TGTGCCACCAGTGATTTCTCAGCCAGGGGGATAGGCACAGATACGCAGTATTTT. Protein sequence: CATSDFSARGIGTDTQYF.

This clone turned up a few times. V gene TRBV19 combines with J gene TRBJ1-5; 10 nucleotides agree with TRBD1. This CDR3 is built from 13 residues. CDR1 and CDR2 (germline): LNHDA, SQIVND (reference sequence). Trimming took 9 bases from V and 5 from J; bases not matched to a gene: 4. The CDR3 coding sequence is TGTGCCAGCCAGGACAGGGGGGATCAGCCCCAGCATTTT. Its translation: CASQDRGDQPQHF.

This chain joins TRBV7-2 and TRBJ2-7; D is possibly TRBD1 or TRBD2 (5 bases each). Per germline, CDR1 SGHTA and CDR2 FQGNSA. Deletions cut 8 bases from V and 5 bases from J, with 16 bases between. The CDR3 is 13 amino acids. CDR3 in DNA: TGTGCCAGCGCCCTATGGGGGAAGAACGAGCAGTACTTC. This codes for CASALWGKNEQYF.

The V and J genes are TRBV12-3 or TRBV12-4 and TRBJ1-2, with D unresolved. The ends were cut back, 1 base at V and 5 bases at J, with 8 bases in the middle. The CDR3 spans 13 residues. CDR3 amino acids: CASSLVNEYGYTF. The CDR3 coding sequence is TGTGCCAGCAGTTTAGTAAATGAGTATGGCTACACCTTC.

The V and J genes are TRBV5-4 and TRBJ1-1; D gene ambiguous. This CDR3 contains 12 residues. V was clipped by 3 bases and J by 7 bases, with 10 bases between them. The germline V gene has CDR1 SGHNT and CDR2 YYREEE (reference sequence). CDR3 nucleotide sequence: TGTGCCAGCAGCTCCAACCGGGGTGAAGCTTTCTTT. Protein sequence: CASSSNRGEAFF.